This T cell receptor (beta chain) was sequenced in a study of cytomegalovirus exposure and HLA in healthy donors. About the study: The same platform used for the roughly 600 first-cohort repertoires was also used for the 95 to 150 validation repertoires, as a later analysis reported.

Germline CDR1 MNHNY, CDR2 SVGAGI (reference sequence). V shed 8 bases, J shed 3 bases, and the junction held 7 bases outside the gene matches. This CDR3 contains 14 residues. Study outcomes and limitations: The study put under 200 TCR beta chains on its list as cytomegalovirus-associated. The classifier, whose performance was assessed in both the original and validation cohorts, reportedly diagnosed cytomegalovirus status with high specificity and sensitivity.

The protocol was immunoSEQ multiplex PCR, while the TCRdb copy is restricted to in-frame clones and leaves out a portion. The sample lists 150,000 to 200,000 clones, roughly 91% seen once, with around 3% in the top ten. About this clone itself: The antigen remains unidentified.

The sample taken for sequencing was PBMCs. This clonotype was sampled from a man aged 18 to 29 in good health and CMV-seronegative. The chain links TRBV6-6 to TRBJ2-5; 9 nucleotides match TRBD2. The CDR3 DNA reads as TGTGCCAGCGGGGGCGGGGGGGCGAAAGAGACCCAGTACTTC. Translation: CASGGGGAKETQYF.